A selection of T cell receptor beta chains follows, all from one sample in a study of blood T cell repertoires in COVID-19. The assay was immunoSEQ multiplex PCR, and TCRdb's table has in-frame clones only and misses some. The repertoire consists of approximately 340,000 clones, with approximately 93% occurring once and the leading ten covering roughly 0.9%. The specimen was PBMCs or T cells enriched from blood (not recorded which). The receptors originated from a woman between 35 and 50 years old who had been exposed to COVID-19. Both conserved end residues are part of each CDR3. A D gene is named only where the DNA matches it firmly.

cdr3_aa	v_call	j_call	d_call
CRAGTVYGYTF	TRBV20-1	TRBJ1-2	TRBD1
CASSLDTLTNTGELFF	TRBV5-1	TRBJ2-2	-
CAWTLGGPPSYEQYF	TRBV30	TRBJ2-7	-
CAISQTKETQYF	TRBV10-3	TRBJ2-5	-
CASSLQEVTTQYF	TRBV7-2	TRBJ2-3	-
CASSLLAGPYEQYF	TRBV7-2	TRBJ2-7	TRBD2
CASSESHTDTQYF	TRBV2	TRBJ2-3	-
CASRAGTSGSTYNEQFF	TRBV10-1	TRBJ2-1	TRBD2
CASSDEVDYGYTF	TRBV10-1	TRBJ1-2	-
CASSSQEDRRVAEAFF	TRBV18	TRBJ1-1	TRBD1
CASSMGRINYGYTF	TRBV19	TRBJ1-2	-
CASSVRGTGPGYTF	TRBV7-9	TRBJ1-2	TRBD1
CASGLVASRDNEQFF	TRBV12-5	TRBJ2-1	-
CASSPGGISYEQYF	TRBV3-1/TRBV3-2	TRBJ2-7	-
CASSLSRTGGYTF	TRBV7-9	TRBJ1-2	-
CASTLGQGVYGYTF	TRBV6-6	TRBJ1-2	TRBD1
CASSLTPGVAYTF	TRBV27	TRBJ1-2	-
CASSRSYEQYF	TRBV6-5	TRBJ2-7	-
CASGPRGSGANVLTF	TRBV12-5	TRBJ2-6	-
CASSVTGAETQYF	TRBV2	TRBJ2-5	-
CASSSSMAKPNTGELFF	TRBV7-3	TRBJ2-2	-
CASRPPETREQYF	TRBV5-4	TRBJ2-7	-
CASSLAFTGSEQFF	TRBV5-1	TRBJ2-1	-
CASSESKPGLAGIGELFF	TRBV10-1	TRBJ2-2	TRBD2
CSVQGQEETQYF	TRBV29-1	TRBJ2-5	-
CASSMRQEWASEAFF	TRBV27	TRBJ1-1	-
CASSPGQGAGANVLTF	TRBV7-8	TRBJ2-6	TRBD1
CASSLSTSGRETQYF	TRBV27	TRBJ2-5	TRBD2
CASSPRTSREQYF	TRBV6-2/TRBV6-3	TRBJ2-7	TRBD2
CASSIGQKQETQYF	TRBV19	TRBJ2-5	-
CASSLAGLGETQYF	TRBV5-1	TRBJ2-5	-
CASSPTNPSGNTIYF	TRBV7-9	TRBJ1-3	-
CASMVGTGTGYGYTF	TRBV25-1	TRBJ1-2	TRBD1
CASSFSGAAGGHEQYF	TRBV7-3	TRBJ2-7	TRBD2
CSVDSGVLKYGYTF	TRBV29-1	TRBJ1-2	-
CASSISVFSYGYTF	TRBV19	TRBJ1-2	-
CASSLAAGLAYDEQYF	TRBV11-3	TRBJ2-7	TRBD2
CASSLPPGGSSGANVLTF	TRBV7-9	TRBJ2-6	-
CASSFSPAGYRTEAFF	TRBV13	TRBJ1-1	-